This TCR beta chain stems from a study of cytomegalovirus exposure and HLA in healthy donors. Study observations and caveats: A later analysis associated some 18,000 TCR beta sequences with HLA alleles at a 0.05 false discovery rate. The authors later found TCR association rates varying by HLA locus, with DRB1 most and HLA-C fewest. One later analysis reportedly identified an Asian-associated ancestry cluster that showed fewer N-insertions than the roughly 600-donor mean.

Germline values: CDR1 SGHNT, CDR2 YYREEE (reference sequence). V was shortened by 9 bases and J by 4 bases, with 16 bases between the two germline ends. CDR3 size: 13 residues. A remark on this clone: Its antigen is unknown.

This PCR relied on a set of 60 Vbeta primers and 13 Jbeta primers. Only in-frame clones appear in the TCRdb table, and some are missing; sequencing was by immunoSEQ multiplex PCR. Here the sample table reports 50,000 to 55,000 clones. This chain uses TRBV5-4 with TRBJ2-5; the D gene is possibly TRBD2 (7 bases). The sample consisted of PBMCs. This receptor was obtained from a woman aged 55-70 years in good health and CMV-seropositive. CDR3 sequence: CATTGGGGETQYF. The CDR3 DNA reads as TGTGCCACTACGGGGGGCGGGGGAGAGACCCAGTACTTC.